The TCR beta chain under discussion was sequenced for a study of radiotherapy plus CTLA-4 blockade in lung cancer. Overall study context: Among enrolled patients, roughly 20% responded and less than 40% achieved disease control.

Study results and caveats: Some TCR clones had been derived from tumors. These clones expanded in peripheral blood after radiotherapy plus ipilimumab. It was early blood T cell clone dynamics, with interferon-beta, that reportedly best predicted response.

On this clone itself: Its antigen is currently unknown.

The germline V gene has CDR1 MNHEY and CDR2 SVGAGI. V dropped 4 bases and J dropped 0 bases, with 4 bases sitting between them. The CDR3 sequence is 14 residues long. Some clones are missing from TCRdb's copy, which holds only in-frame ones; the method was immunoSEQ multiplex PCR. In the table there are roughly 90,000 clones, 72% of which are singletons. Each patient with chemo-refractory metastatic non-small-cell lung cancer was treated with focal radiation plus CTLA-4 blockade using ipilimumab. The chain employs TRBV6-5 and TRBJ2-6, with D unclear. Sequencing was performed on peripheral blood, taken from a patient treated with radiotherapy plus ipilimumab. The sequence came from a human donor with non-small cell lung cancer that progressed on radiotherapy plus ipilimumab. In DNA form, the CDR3 reads TGTGCCAGCAGTTTAGTCTCTGGGGCCAACGTCCTGACTTTC. Translated: CASSLVSGANVLTF.